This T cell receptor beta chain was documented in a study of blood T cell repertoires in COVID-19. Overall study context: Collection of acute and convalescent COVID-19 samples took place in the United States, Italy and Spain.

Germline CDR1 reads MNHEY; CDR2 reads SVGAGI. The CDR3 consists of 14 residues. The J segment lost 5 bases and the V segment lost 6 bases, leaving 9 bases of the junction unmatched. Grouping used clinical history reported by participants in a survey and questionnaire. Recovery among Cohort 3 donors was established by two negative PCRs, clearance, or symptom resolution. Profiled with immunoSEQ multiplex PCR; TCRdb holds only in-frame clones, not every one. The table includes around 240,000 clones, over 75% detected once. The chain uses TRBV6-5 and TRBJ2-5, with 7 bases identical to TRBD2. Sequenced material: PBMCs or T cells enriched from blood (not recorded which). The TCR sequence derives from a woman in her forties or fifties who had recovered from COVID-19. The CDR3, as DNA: TGTGCCAGCAGATACGTCGCGGGAGAGGAGACCCAGTACTTC. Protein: CASRYVAGEETQYF.